A selection of T cell receptor beta chains follows, all from one sample in a study of vaccination and CD4 T cells after COVID-19. TCRdb analysed the PCR reads with MiXCR anew, one entry per CDR3 protein. The profile shows 16,000 or so distinct CDR3 sequences, 52% of them singletons. No antigen is known for these receptors. The starting material was CD4+ T cells from blood, cultured in vitro, obtained before SARS-CoV-2 vaccination. These receptor sequences come from a human donor who had recovered from COVID-19. CDR3s leave out the opening cysteine and the closing phenylalanine or tryptophan. A D gene is named only where the DNA matches it firmly. Clone size is shown for a subset of rows, as once, few, many or a class of expanded clone.

TRBV19	TRBD1	NA	12	ASAGTGGVQPQH
TRBV15	NA	few	13	ATSRDEGGLDGYT
TRBV29-1	NA	once	8	SVDRDGYT
TRBV7-2	NA	NA	13	ASSRRRSSNTEAF
TRBV7-2	TRBD1	NA	12	ASSSGQGYSPLH
TRBV11-2	NA	few	12	ASSHLRDGHGYT
TRBV7-2	TRBD2	NA	13	ASSKASGHYNEQF
TRBV15	TRBD1	few	12	ATSTRMTGQGYT
TRBV4-1	NA	NA	14	ASSHLRQSHTGELF
TRBV24-1	NA	few	11	ATSDRDSYEQY
TRBV7-9	NA	NA	13	ASSLGGGSNQPQH
TRBV4-1	NA	once	12	ASSLGQKQETQY
TRBV6-2/TRBV6-3	NA	NA	12	ASSYSGSYTEAF
TRBV4-1	NA	NA	11	ASSQALNYGYT
TRBV20-1	TRBD2	NA	16	SAKASLGMAGGLYEQY
TRBV20-1	NA	large	10	SARREPGGQF
TRBV5-1	NA	NA	12	ASSLGQSTDTQY
TRBV25-1	NA	NA	12	ASSDSAEGLKQF
TRBV7-8	NA	NA	13	ASSSRRGGDYGYT
TRBV6-1	NA	NA	17	ASNTQTTGPGNTNTEAF
TRBV4-3	NA	NA	15	ASSQLGTAGRRETQY
TRBV30	NA	NA	11	AWGPDSNTPLH
TRBV6-2/TRBV6-3	TRBD1	few	11	ASSHRGIYGYT
TRBV19	NA	NA	11	ASSQDSNSPLH
TRBV10-3	NA	few	10	AISDTSYEQY
TRBV11-3	TRBD1	NA	14	ASSLGDRGWTDTQY
TRBV27	TRBD1	NA	10	ANSSGQDEQY
TRBV6-1	TRBD2	few	11	ASRASGRYEQY
TRBV6-2/TRBV6-3	NA	few	11	ASSNDRRSPLH
TRBV24-1	NA	NA	13	ATSELGGGHNEQF
TRBV19	NA	few	13	ASSPGGTRNQPQH
TRBV28	NA	few	9	ASSQGRGYT
TRBV6-1	TRBD1	NA	13	ASSRLNTGGGGYT
TRBV19	NA	NA	12	ASSIQGGGYGYT
TRBV6-1	NA	NA	13	ASSTKGLRGNEQF
TRBV29-1	NA	few	11	SVGRGEGQPQH
TRBV5-1	NA	NA	11	ASSLGGVSEAF
TRBV4-1	NA	NA	12	ASSQESPTHGYT
TRBV28	TRBD1	NA	15	ASSALGTVKDAYGYT
TRBV15	NA	NA	13	ATSRDVVTGTEAF
TRBV6-4	NA	NA	12	ASSPWAGNYGYT
TRBV7-9	NA	NA	12	ASSLFRGHDTQY
TRBV6-2/TRBV6-3	NA	NA	12	ASTENSRSQPQH
TRBV5-1	TRBD1	NA	12	ASSSGQGSETQY
TRBV2	TRBD1	NA	12	ASSRTGAGNTIY
TRBV7-2	NA	few	14	ASSSSSQLSNQPQH
TRBV20-1	NA	NA	11	SARDLRRYEQY
TRBV19	NA	NA	12	ASSIGGSNYGYT
TRBV20-1	TRBD1	NA	11	SAREGGFTEAF
TRBV7-9	NA	few	13	ASSLPRQVGTEAF